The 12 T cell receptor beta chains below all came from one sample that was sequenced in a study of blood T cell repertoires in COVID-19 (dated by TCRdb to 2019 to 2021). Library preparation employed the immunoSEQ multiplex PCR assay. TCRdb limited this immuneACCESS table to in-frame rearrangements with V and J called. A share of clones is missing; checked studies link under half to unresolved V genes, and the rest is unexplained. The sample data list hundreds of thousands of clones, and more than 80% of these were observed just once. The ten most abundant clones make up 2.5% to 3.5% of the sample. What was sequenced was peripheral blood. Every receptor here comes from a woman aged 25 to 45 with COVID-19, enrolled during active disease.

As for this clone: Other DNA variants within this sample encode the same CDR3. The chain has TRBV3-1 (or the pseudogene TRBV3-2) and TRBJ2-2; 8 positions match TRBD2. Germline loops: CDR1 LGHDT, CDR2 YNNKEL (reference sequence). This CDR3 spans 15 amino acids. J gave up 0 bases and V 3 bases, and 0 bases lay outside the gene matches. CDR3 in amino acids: CASSQGLANTGELFF. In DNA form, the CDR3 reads TGTGCCAGCAGCCAGGGACTAGCGAACACCGGGGAGCTGTTTTTT.

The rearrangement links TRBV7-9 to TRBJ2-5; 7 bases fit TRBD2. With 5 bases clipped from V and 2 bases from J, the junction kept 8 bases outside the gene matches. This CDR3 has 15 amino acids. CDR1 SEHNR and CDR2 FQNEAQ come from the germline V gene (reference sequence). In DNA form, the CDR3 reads TGTGCCAGCAGCCTCAAGTGGGAGGGGCAAGAGACCCAGTACTTC. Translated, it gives CASSLKWEGQETQYF.

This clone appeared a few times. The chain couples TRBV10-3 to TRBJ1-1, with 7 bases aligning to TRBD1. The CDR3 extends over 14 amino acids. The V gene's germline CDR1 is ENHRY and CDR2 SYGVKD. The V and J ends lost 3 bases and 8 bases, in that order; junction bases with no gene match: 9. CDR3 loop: CAISDLGIGGEAFF. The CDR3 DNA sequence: TGTGCCATCAGTGATTTGGGCATAGGGGGCGAAGCTTTCTTT.

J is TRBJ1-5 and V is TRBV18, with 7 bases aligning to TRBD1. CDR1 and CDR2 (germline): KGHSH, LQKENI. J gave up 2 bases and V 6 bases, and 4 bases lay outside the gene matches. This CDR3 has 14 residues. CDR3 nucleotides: TGTGCCAGCTCTCTGGGGACAGGCAATCAGCCCCAGCATTTT. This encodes CASSLGTGNQPQHF.

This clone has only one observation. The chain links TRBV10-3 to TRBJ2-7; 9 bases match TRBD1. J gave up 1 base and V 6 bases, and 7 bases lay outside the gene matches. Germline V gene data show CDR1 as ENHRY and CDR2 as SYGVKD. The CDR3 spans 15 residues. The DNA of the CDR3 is TGTGCCATCAGGGCAGGACAGGGGACTTCCTACGAGCAGTACGTC. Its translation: CAIRAGQGTSYEQYV.

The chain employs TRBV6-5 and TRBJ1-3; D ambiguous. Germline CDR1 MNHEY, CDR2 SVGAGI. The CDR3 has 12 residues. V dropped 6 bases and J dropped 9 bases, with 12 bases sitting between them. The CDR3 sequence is CASSNPLSTIYF. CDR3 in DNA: TGTGCCAGCAGCAACCCCCTGAGCACCATATATTTT.

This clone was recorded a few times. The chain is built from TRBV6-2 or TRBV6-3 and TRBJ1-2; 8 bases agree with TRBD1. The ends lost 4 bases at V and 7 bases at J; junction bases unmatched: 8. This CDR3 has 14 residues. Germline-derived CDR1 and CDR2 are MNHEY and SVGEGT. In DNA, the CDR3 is TGTGCCAGCAGTTCAAATCAGGGGGCGCGTGGCTACACCTTC. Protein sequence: CASSSNQGARGYTF.

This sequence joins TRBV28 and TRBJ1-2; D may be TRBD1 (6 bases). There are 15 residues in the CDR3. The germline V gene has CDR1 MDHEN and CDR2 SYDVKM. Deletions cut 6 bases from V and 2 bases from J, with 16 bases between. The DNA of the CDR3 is TGTGCCAGCAGCGAAGTAGGGGGGGCGAACTATGGCTACACCTTC. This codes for CASSEVGGANYGYTF.

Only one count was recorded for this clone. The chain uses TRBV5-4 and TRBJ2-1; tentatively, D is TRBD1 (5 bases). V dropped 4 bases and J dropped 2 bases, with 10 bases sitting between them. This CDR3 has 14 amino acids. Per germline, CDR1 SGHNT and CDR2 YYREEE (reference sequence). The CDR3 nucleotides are TGTGCCAGCAGCCCCGGACACCCCTACAATGAGCAGTTCTTC. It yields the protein CASSPGHPYNEQFF.

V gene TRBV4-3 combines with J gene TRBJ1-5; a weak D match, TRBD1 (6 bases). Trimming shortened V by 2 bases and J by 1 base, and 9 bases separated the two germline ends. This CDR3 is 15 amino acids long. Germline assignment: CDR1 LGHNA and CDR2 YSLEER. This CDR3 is CASSQLQGSNQPQHF. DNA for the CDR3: TGCGCCAGCAGCCAATTACAGGGAAGCAATCAGCCCCAGCATTTT.

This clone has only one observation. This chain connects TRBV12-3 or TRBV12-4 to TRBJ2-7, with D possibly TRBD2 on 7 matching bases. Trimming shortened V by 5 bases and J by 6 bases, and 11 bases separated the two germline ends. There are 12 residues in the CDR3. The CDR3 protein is CASSPRGGEQYF. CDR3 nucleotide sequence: TGTGCCAGCAGTCCAAGGGGGGGCGAGCAGTACTTC.

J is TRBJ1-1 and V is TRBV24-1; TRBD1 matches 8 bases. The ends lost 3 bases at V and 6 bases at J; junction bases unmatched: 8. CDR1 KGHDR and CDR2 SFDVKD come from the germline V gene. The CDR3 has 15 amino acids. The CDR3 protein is CATSDTGQGVAEAFF. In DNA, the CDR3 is TGTGCCACCAGTGATACAGGACAGGGCGTAGCTGAAGCTTTCTTT.